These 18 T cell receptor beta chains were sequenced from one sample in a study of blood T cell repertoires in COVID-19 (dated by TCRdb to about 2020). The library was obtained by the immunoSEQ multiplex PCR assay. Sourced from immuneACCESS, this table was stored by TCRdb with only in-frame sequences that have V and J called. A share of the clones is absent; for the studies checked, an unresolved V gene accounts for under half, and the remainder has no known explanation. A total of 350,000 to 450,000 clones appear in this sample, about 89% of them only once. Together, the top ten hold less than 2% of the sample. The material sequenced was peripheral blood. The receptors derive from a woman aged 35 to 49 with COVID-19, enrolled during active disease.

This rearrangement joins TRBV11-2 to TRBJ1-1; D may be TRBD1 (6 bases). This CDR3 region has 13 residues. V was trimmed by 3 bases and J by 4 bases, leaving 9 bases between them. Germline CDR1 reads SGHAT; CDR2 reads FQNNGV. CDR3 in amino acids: CASSFGQITEAFF. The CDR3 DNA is TGTGCCAGCAGCTTTGGACAGATCACTGAAGCTTTCTTT.

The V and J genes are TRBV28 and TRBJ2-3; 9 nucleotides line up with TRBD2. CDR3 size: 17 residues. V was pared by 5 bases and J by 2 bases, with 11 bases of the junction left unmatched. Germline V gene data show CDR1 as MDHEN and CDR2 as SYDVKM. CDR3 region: CASSTMREGQLTDTQYF. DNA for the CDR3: TGTGCCAGCAGTACTATGCGGGAGGGCCAGCTCACAGATACGCAGTATTTT.

CDR3: CASSLIFMSFAGANVLTF. The CDR3 DNA reads TGTGCCAGCAGCTTAATTTTCATGTCGTTCGCGGGGGCCAACGTCCTGACTTTC. The chain recombines TRBV5-5 with TRBJ2-6; D remains unclear. Germline V gives CDR1 SGHKS, CDR2 YYEKEE (reference sequence). This CDR3 has 18 residues. Trimming left V 2 bases short and J 4 bases short, with 19 bases between.

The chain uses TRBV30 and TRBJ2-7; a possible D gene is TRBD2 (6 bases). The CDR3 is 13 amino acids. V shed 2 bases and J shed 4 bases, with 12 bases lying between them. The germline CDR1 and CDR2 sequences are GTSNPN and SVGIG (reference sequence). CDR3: CAWSLGTEYEQYF. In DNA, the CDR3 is TGTGCCTGGAGTTTAGGGACTGAATACGAGCAGTACTTC.

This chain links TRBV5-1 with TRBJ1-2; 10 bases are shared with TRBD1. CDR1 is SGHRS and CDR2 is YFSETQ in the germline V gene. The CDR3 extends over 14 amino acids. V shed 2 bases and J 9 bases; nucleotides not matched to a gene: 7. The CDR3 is CASSLPGQGPSYTF. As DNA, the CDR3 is TGCGCCAGCAGCTTACCGGGACAGGGGCCGAGCTACACCTTC.

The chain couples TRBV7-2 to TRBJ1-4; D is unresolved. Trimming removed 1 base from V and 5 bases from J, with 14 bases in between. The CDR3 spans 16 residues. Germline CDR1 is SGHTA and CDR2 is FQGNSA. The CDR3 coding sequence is TGTGCCAGCAGCTTAGTTCAGCCGGGGTTAAATGAAAAACTGTTTTTT. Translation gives CASSLVQPGLNEKLFF.

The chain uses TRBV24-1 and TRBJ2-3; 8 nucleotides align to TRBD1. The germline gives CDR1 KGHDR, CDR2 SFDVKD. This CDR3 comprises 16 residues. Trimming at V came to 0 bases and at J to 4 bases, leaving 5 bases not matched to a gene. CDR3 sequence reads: CATSDLQGASADTQYF. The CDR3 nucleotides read TGTGCCACCAGTGATTTGCAGGGGGCGAGCGCAGATACGCAGTATTTT.

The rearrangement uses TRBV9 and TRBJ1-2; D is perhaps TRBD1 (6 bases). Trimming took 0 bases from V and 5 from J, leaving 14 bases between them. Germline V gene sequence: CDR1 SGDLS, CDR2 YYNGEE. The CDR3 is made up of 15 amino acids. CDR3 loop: CASSVESGVGYGYTF. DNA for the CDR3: TGTGCCAGCAGCGTAGAATCAGGGGTGGGGTATGGCTACACCTTC.

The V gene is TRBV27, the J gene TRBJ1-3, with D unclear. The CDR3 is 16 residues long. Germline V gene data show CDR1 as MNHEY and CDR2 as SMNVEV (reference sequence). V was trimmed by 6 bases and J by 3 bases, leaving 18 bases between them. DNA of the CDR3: TGTGCCAGCAGCCTTAGGGCCGCAGGACTTGGAAACACCATATATTTT. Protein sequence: CASSLRAAGLGNTIYF.

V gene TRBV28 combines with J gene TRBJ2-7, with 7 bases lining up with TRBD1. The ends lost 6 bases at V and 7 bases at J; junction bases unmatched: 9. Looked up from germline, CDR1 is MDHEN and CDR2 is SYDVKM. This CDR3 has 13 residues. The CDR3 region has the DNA TGTGCCAGCAGAATGGACAGGCTCAGGGAGCAGTACTTC. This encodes CASRMDRLREQYF.

The CDR3 bases are TGTGCCACCAGCTCAAAGCCTAACACTGAAGCTTTCTTT. It translates to CATSSKPNTEAFF. The chain couples TRBV15 to TRBJ1-1, with D unresolved. Germline assignment: CDR1 LNHNV and CDR2 YYDKDF (reference sequence). V dropped 5 bases and J dropped 2 bases, with 9 bases sitting between them. The CDR3 totals 13 residues.

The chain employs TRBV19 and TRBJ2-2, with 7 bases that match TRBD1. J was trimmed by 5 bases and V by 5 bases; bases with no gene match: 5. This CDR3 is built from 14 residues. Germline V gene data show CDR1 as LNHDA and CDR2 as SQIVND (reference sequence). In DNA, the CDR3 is TGTGCCAGTAGTTTACAGGGGTGGACCGGGGAGCTGTTTTTT. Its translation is CASSLQGWTGELFF.

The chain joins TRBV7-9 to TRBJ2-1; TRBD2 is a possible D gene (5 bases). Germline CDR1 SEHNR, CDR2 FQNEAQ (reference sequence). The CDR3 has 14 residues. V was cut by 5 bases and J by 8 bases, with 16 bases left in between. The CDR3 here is CASSLRKRGDEQFF. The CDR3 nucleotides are TGTGCCAGCAGCCTCAGAAAACGGGGAGATGAGCAGTTCTTC.

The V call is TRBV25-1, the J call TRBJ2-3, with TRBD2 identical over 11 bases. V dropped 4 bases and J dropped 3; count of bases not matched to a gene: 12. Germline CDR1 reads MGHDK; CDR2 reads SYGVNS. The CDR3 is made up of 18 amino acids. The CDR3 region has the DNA TGTGCCAGCAGTGGTAAACGGACTAGCGGGCCCGGGACAGATACGCAGTATTTT. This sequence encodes CASSGKRTSGPGTDTQYF.

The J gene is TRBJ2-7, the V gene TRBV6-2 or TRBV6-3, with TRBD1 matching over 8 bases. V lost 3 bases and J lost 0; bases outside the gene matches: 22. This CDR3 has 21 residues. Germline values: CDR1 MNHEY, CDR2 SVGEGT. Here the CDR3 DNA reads TGTGCCAGCAGTTATGGGCGTACCGGGACAGGCGCCTCACGGGACTCCTACGAGCAGTACTTC. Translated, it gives CASSYGRTGTGASRDSYEQYF.

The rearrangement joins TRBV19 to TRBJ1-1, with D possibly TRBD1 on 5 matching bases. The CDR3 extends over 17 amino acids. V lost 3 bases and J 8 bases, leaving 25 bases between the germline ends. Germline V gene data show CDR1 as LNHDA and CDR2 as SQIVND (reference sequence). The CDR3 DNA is TGTGCCAGTAGTATGGGGGGTCCGGGAGGGACCGGAGGGGAAGCTTTCTTT. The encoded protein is CASSMGGPGGTGGEAFF. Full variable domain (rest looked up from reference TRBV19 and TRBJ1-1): DGGITQSPKYLFRKEGQNVTLSCEQNLNHDAMYWYRQDPGQGLRLIYYSQIVNDFQKGDIAEGYSVSREKKESFPLTVTSAQKNPTAFYLCASSMGGPGGTGGEAFFGQGTRLTVV.

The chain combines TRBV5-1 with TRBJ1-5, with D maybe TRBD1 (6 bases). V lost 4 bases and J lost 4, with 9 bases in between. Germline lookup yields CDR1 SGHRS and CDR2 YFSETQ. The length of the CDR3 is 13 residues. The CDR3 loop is CASSATGNQPQHF. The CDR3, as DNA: TGCGCCAGCAGCGCTACAGGGAATCAGCCCCAGCATTTT.

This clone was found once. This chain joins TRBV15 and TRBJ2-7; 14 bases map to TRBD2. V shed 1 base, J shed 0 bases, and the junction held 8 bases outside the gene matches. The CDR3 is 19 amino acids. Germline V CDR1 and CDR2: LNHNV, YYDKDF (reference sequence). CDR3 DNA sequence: TGTGCCACCAGCAGAGGTGGACTAGCGGGGGGCCCCATCTCCTACGAGCAGTACTTC. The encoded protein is CATSRGGLAGGPISYEQYF.